This is a list of T cell receptor beta chains from one sample in a study of identical twins. TCRdb re-analysed the 5' RACE reads in MiXCR, keeping a single row per CDR3 protein. The repertoire holds under 900,000 distinct CDR3 sequences, approximately 13% seen once, with around 1.6% in the top ten. The data also belong to a second study, concerning yellow fever vaccine responses in identical twins.

The specimen sequenced was PBMCs. The receptors shown here come from a woman aged 18-30 years in good health. Both conserved end residues are part of each CDR3. A D gene is named only where the DNA matches it firmly. Clone size is stated in some rows and not others, as once, few, many or a class when expanded.

size: few; V: TRBV2; J: TRBJ2-3; D: .; DNA: TGTGCCAGCCGTCCCCCTAACACAGATACGCAGTATTTT; CDR3: CASRPPNTDTQYF
size: .; V: TRBV4-1; J: TRBJ2-1; D: TRBD2; DNA: TGCGCCAGCAGCGCGGGACTAGCGGGGATCCACTTC; CDR3: CASSAGLAGIHF
size: .; V: TRBV29-1; J: TRBJ1-1; D: TRBD1; DNA: TGCAGCGTTCTCCCGGGGACAGCCAGATGGGACACTGAAGCTTTCTTT; CDR3: CSVLPGTARWDTEAFF
size: many; V: TRBV10-3; J: TRBJ2-2; D: .; DNA: TGTGCCATCAGCAGAAACACCGGGGAGCTGTTTTTT; CDR3: CAISRNTGELFF
size: few; V: TRBV7-9; J: TRBJ2-4; D: .; DNA: TGTGCCAGCAGCCGGGCGGGGGCGAAAAACATTCAGTACTTC; CDR3: CASSRAGAKNIQYF
size: few; V: TRBV9; J: TRBJ2-5; D: .; DNA: TGTGCCAGCTCAAAAGAGATTAGCGGACGAGAGACCCAGTACTTC; CDR3: CASSKEISGRETQYF
size: .; V: TRBV7-9; J: TRBJ2-5; D: .; DNA: TGTGCCAGCAGCTCGTTAAGCCCTATTCAAGAGACCCAGTACTTC; CDR3: CASSSLSPIQETQYF
size: .; V: TRBV10-3; J: TRBJ2-3; D: .; DNA: TGTGCCATCAAGGGTCGACAGGTTGCGACGACCCCGAGGACAGATACGCAGTATTTT; CDR3: CAIKGRQVATTPRTDTQYF
size: few; V: TRBV24-1; J: TRBJ2-5; D: TRBD2; DNA: TGTGCCACCAGTGAAGATCGGACTAGCGGCCAAGAGACCCAGTACTTC; CDR3: CATSEDRTSGQETQYF
size: .; V: TRBV11-2; J: TRBJ1-1; D: TRBD1; DNA: TGTGCCAGCAGCTTAGAGTGGGGCGTGACAGGGGATCTGAACACTGAAGCTTTCTTT; CDR3: CASSLEWGVTGDLNTEAFF
size: many; V: TRBV2; J: TRBJ2-7; D: .; DNA: TGTGCCAGCAGTGTCGACACGTGGACCTACGAGCAGTACTTC; CDR3: CASSVDTWTYEQYF
size: few; V: TRBV4-1; J: TRBJ1-3; D: .; DNA: TGCGCCAGCAGCCAGTCTTACAACCTGGCTGGAAACACCATATATTTT; CDR3: CASSQSYNLAGNTIYF
size: .; V: TRBV28; J: TRBJ1-1; D: TRBD1; DNA: TGTGCCAGCAGACTAAGAGGGACAGGGGGCTTGAACACTGAAGCTTTCTTT; CDR3: CASRLRGTGGLNTEAFF
size: few; V: TRBV6-1; J: TRBJ2-1; D: .; DNA: TGTGCCAGCAGTACCAGGGCCTACAATGAGCAGTTCTTC; CDR3: CASSTRAYNEQFF
size: .; V: TRBV9; J: TRBJ2-3; D: .; DNA: TGTGCCAGCAGCCTGACGGGGCCGAACACAGATACGCAGTATTTT; CDR3: CASSLTGPNTDTQYF